Below, 27 T cell receptor beta chains from the same sample are listed, as sequenced in a study of tumor-infiltrating lymphocytes in primary liver carcinoma. Germline DNA was extracted too, while blood RNA derived from unsorted whole blood. A primer matching the constant region was used to make TCR beta cDNA from approximately 520 ng of total RNA. It was through three nested multiplex PCR rounds of slightly modified ARM-PCR that TCR beta libraries arose. The first two PCR rounds used TRBV1-TRBV30 primers with a Cbeta primer, roughly 10 cycles each. From the multiplex PCR reads, TCRdb called clonotypes with MiXCR, one entry per CDR3 protein. Among 300,000 to 350,000 distinct CDR3 sequences, 65% were seen once, and the ten largest hold about 6.1%. Material for sequencing was peripheral blood. Receptors were obtained from a man aged 40-49 years with primary liver carcinoma and hepatitis B virus infection.

Details on this clonotype: A junction end diverges from the germline sequence, so it may reflect a read error. V gene TRBV11-2 combines with J gene TRBJ2-5; D is ambiguous. This CDR3 comprises 12 residues. Per the germline V gene, CDR1 is SGHAT and CDR2 is FQNNGV. CDR3 sequence reads: CANNSSQETQYF. Written as DNA, the CDR3 is TGTGCCAACAACTCATCACAAGAGACTCAGTACTTC.

As for this clonotype: A much larger clonotype is one base distant, so this may be a read error. The chain has TRBV10-2 and TRBJ2-1, with D unclear. CDR1 and CDR2 (germline): WSHSY, SAAADI. The CDR3 loop spans 12 amino acids. The V end was cut by 3 bases, the J end by 6 bases, with 6 bases between. As DNA, the CDR3 is TGCGCCAGCAGTGACGAAGTCAATGAGCAGTTCTTC. Translating it yields CASSDEVNEQFF.

Note on this clonotype: One end of the junction varies from germline; a read error may be responsible. The rearrangement joins TRBV28 to TRBJ1-1, with D perhaps matching TRBD1 (5 bases). This CDR3 spans 13 amino acids. Germline CDR1 is MDHEN and CDR2 is SYDVKM. The CDR3 nucleotides are TGTGCCAGCAGACCCTCAGGGAGGACTGAAACTTTCTTT. This encodes CASRPSGRTETFF.

The table lists this clonotype with many counts. The V gene is TRBV11-2, the J gene TRBJ1-6; D gene unclear. In germline, CDR1 is SGHAT, CDR2 FQNNGV. The germline V and J ends were trimmed by 5 bases and 0 bases, with 8 bases remaining between them. This CDR3 spans 15 amino acids. CDR3 DNA: TGTGCCAGCAGCCGAGACGGCTCCTATAATTCACCCCTCCACTTT. This translates into CASSRDGSYNSPLHF.

V and J are TRBV30 and TRBJ1-1; D not certain. CDR3 length: 13 residues. Per the germline V gene, CDR1 is GTSNPN and CDR2 is SVGIG (reference sequence). Trimming took 8 bases from V and 2 from J, leaving 15 bases between them. The CDR3 nucleotides are TGTGCCGCTCAAGGAGACTTCAACACTGAAGCTTTCTTT. It translates to CAAQGDFNTEAFF.

The chain couples TRBV28 to TRBJ2-7; D not certain. Germline CDR1 MDHEN, CDR2 SYDVKM. The germline V and J ends were trimmed by 6 bases and 5 bases, with 11 bases remaining between them. The CDR3 is 12 amino acids. The CDR3 region is CASSLGPNEQYF. CDR3 bases: TGTGCCAGCAGCCTTGGGCCTAACGAGCAGTACTTC.

At least ten counts were recorded for this clonotype. Compared with germline, one end of the junction differs, possibly owing to a read error. V is TRBV10-1 and J is TRBJ2-7; TRBD1 is a possible D gene (6 bases). The germline gives CDR1 WNHNN, CDR2 SYGVQD (reference sequence). The CDR3 consists of 12 residues. CDR3 DNA: TGTGCCAGCAGTAGGGGGTCCTACGAGCAGTACTTC. Translated: CASSRGSYEQYF.

In its sample, this clonotype was seen many times. The chain joins TRBV12-3 or TRBV12-4 to TRBJ1-6; D is perhaps TRBD1 (5 bases). Trimming stripped 2 bases from V and 8 bases from J, with 16 bases between. CDR3 length equals 16 residues. The CDR3 bases are TGTGCCAGCAGTTTATCCGGGGGATTCGTGGATTCACCCCTCCACTTT. It is translated as CASSLSGGFVDSPLHF.

A remark on this clonotype: One junction end does not reproduce the germline sequence, and a read error may be involved. The chain joins TRBV11-2 to TRBJ2-1, with 8 bases identical to TRBD1. Germline assignment: CDR1 SGHAT and CDR2 FQNNGV. The CDR3 has 15 amino acids. CDR3 sequence: CTSSARTGMPVEQFF. DNA for the CDR3: TGTACCAGCAGCGCACGGACAGGGATGCCCGTCGAACAGTTCTTC.

The V gene is TRBV7-9, the J gene TRBJ1-3; possibly TRBD1 for D (5 bases). V lost 5 bases and J lost 0, with 14 bases in between. This CDR3 has 16 residues. Germline CDR1 and CDR2: SEHNR and FQNEAQ (reference sequence). CDR3 DNA: TGTGCCAGCAGCACCCTGGACAACCGCTCTGGAAACACCATATATTTT. Translation gives CASSTLDNRSGNTIYF.

This chain uses TRBV12-3 or TRBV12-4 with TRBJ2-6; D gene ambiguous. The CDR3 has 15 residues. CDR3 amino acids: CISSQFVPGANVLTF. The CDR3, as DNA: TGTATCAGCAGCCAGTTCGTACCTGGGGCCAACGTCCTGACTTTC.

The chain carries TRBV29-1 and TRBJ2-3, with 8 positions matching TRBD2. The CDR3 covers 13 residues. The germline gives CDR1 SQVTM, CDR2 ANQGSEA. CDR3 in amino acids: CRGGLAGGDTQYF. The CDR3 nucleotides read TGCAGAGGTGGACTAGCAGGAGGGGATACGCAGTATTTT.

A note on this clonotype: This may arise from a read error, as a much more abundant clone is one base away. V gene TRBV4-3 combines with J gene TRBJ2-7; 7 bases agree with TRBD2. Germline V CDR1 and CDR2: LGHNA, YSLEER. CDR3 length: 15 residues. In nucleotides, the CDR3 is TGCGCCAGCAGACAAGAGCGGGGACCTGCCTACGAGCAGTACTTC. Its translation: CASRQERGPAYEQYF.

In the case of this clonotype: A much larger clonotype is one base distant, so this may be a read error. The chain has TRBV5-6 and TRBJ2-7; D unresolved. Germline V gene data show CDR1 as SGHDT and CDR2 as YYEEEE. The CDR3 extends over 12 amino acids. Here the CDR3 DNA reads TGTGCCAGCAGCTTGCAGAACTACGAGCAGCACTTC. Translating gives CASSLQNYEQHF.

In this sample, this clonotype turned up a few times. The chain combines TRBV6-1 with TRBJ2-1; 9 nucleotides line up with TRBD2. Trimming took 6 bases from V and 5 from J; bases not matched to a gene: 8. This CDR3 comprises 15 residues. Germline assignment: CDR1 MNHNS and CDR2 SASEGT. The CDR3 spells CASRAGTSSNNEQFF. The CDR3 nucleotides read TGTGCCAGCAGGGCCGGGACTAGCAGTAACAATGAGCAGTTCTTC.

The sample holds one count of this clonotype. The conserved phenylalanine or tryptophan normally closing the CDR3 is absent here, so this likely arose from a read error. The DNA is left out, because the CDR3 cannot be placed on it with certainty; the CDR3 is given as TCRdb lists it. The V call is TRBV7-9, the J call TRBJ2-7; the table calls TRBD2, which could not be checked here. CDR1 is SEHNR and CDR2 is FQNEAQ in the germline V gene (reference sequence). The CDR3 has 12 amino acids, counting both end residues. The CDR3: CASSLGGTELNS.

On this clonotype: The CDR3 ends on some other residue instead of the conserved phenylalanine or tryptophan, so this is likely a read error. J is TRBJ1-3 and V is TRBV6-1, with D perhaps matching TRBD1 (6 bases). The CDR3 totals 14 residues. Germline V lookup: CDR1 MNHNS, CDR2 SASEGT. The V gene lost 9 bases and the J gene lost 1 base, with 13 bases spanning the gap. CDR3 amino acids: CASVGQSSGNTIYS. As DNA, the CDR3 is TGTGCCAGTGTAGGACAGAGTTCTGGAAACACCATATATTCT.

Worth noting for this clonotype: This may stem from a read error, because a much larger clone lies one nucleotide away. The chain employs TRBV7-9 and TRBJ2-7; 8 bases are a match to TRBD1. The germline gives CDR1 SEHNR, CDR2 FQNEAQ (reference sequence). The CDR3 contains 15 residues. V gave up 5 bases and J gave up 1 base; unmatched junction bases: 7. CDR3 loop: CASSQRQGPSYEQYF. The CDR3 coding sequence is TGTGCCAGCAGCCAAAGACAGGGGCCGTCCTACGAGCAGTACTTC.

The chain recombines TRBV6-2 or TRBV6-3 with TRBJ2-1; 7 bases are shared with TRBD2. Germline trimming cut 6 bases from V and 8 bases from J; bases unmatched to any gene: 16. Germline loops: CDR1 MNHEY, CDR2 SVGEGT. The CDR3 totals 16 residues. The CDR3 DNA is TGTGCCAGCAGGAGAGCGGGATGGCCGAGAGGCCATGAGCAGTTCTTC. This codes for CASRRAGWPRGHEQFF.

The chain combines TRBV29-1 with TRBJ2-1; the match to TRBD2 covers 13 bases. The CDR3 totals 14 residues. The trim removed 5 bases at V and 9 bases at J, leaving 7 bases unmatched. Germline-derived CDR1 and CDR2 are SQVTM and ANQGSEA. The CDR3 coding sequence is TGCAGCGTTTCGGGACTAGCGGGAAGGGTTGAGCAGTTCTTC. It yields the protein CSVSGLAGRVEQFF.

For this clonotype: This may stem from a read error, because a much larger clone lies one nucleotide away. V and J are TRBV12-3 or TRBV12-4 and TRBJ2-7; a possible D gene is TRBD1 (6 bases). This CDR3 is 14 amino acids long. CDR3 in DNA: TGTGCCAGCAGTTTACAGGACAGCTCCTACGAGGAGTACTTC. Translated: CASSLQDSSYEEYF.

Notes on this clonotype: A much bigger clone sits one base away, suggesting this may be a read error. The chain employs TRBV6-1 and TRBJ1-1, with D maybe TRBD1 (6 bases). The CDR3 has 15 residues. CDR1 MNHNS and CDR2 SASEGT come from the germline V gene. V lost 11 bases and J lost 1, with 20 bases in between. For the CDR3, the DNA is TGTGCCGGCGTCACCGGGGGACAACCGAACACTGAAGCTTTCTTT. This codes for CAGVTGGQPNTEAFF.

With regard to this clonotype: The CDR3 does not end in the conserved phenylalanine or tryptophan, so this is likely a read error. This chain joins TRBV11-2 and TRBJ1-5, with a tentative D call TRBD1 (5 bases). The CDR3 contains 15 residues. Trimming removed 4 bases at V and 8 bases at J, with 18 bases between. From germline, CDR1 is SGHAT and CDR2 FQNNGV. Here the CDR3 DNA reads TGTGCCAGCAGCTACGGGGCCGCCCGAGGGGAGCCCCAGCATTCT. As protein: CASSYGAARGEPQHS.

A note on this clonotype: The junction differs from germline at one of its ends, possibly a read error. The rearrangement uses TRBV11-2 and TRBJ2-5, with 15 bases matching TRBD2. From germline, CDR1 is SGHAT and CDR2 FQNNGV. The CDR3 contains 19 residues. CDR3 bases: TGTGCCAGCAGCTTCCTTGCCGGGACTAGCGGGAGGTCCCAAGAGGCCCAGTACTTC. The encoded protein is CASSFLAGTSGRSQEAQYF.

The sample holds a few counts of this clonotype. This chain uses TRBV10-2 with TRBJ2-5; tentatively, D is TRBD1 (6 bases). Trimming took 4 bases from V and 5 from J, leaving 14 bases between them. From germline, CDR1 is WSHSY and CDR2 SAAADI. The CDR3 is 14 residues long. The CDR3 sequence: CASSVRGVGETQYF. The DNA for the CDR3 is TGCGCCAGCAGTGTCAGGGGAGTGGGTGAGACCCAGTACTTC.

As to this clonotype: Given a much more abundant clone one base away, this may be a read error. The chain joins TRBV5-1 to TRBJ2-5, with a possible D match to TRBD1 (5 bases). V was cut by 0 bases and J by 4 bases, with 10 bases left in between. The CDR3 runs to 14 residues. Germline-derived CDR1 and CDR2 are SGHRS and YFSETQ. The CDR3 reads CASSLGQTRETQYF. Here the CDR3 DNA reads TGCGCCAGCAGCTTGGGACAGACTCGAGAGACCCAGTACTTC.

This clonotype was seen once. Relative to the germline gene, one junction end is altered; a read error may explain this. V gene TRBV11-2 combines with J gene TRBJ2-7; the D gene could be TRBD1 or TRBD2 (8 bases each). CDR3 size: 15 residues. Germline V CDR1 and CDR2: SGHAT, FQNNGV. The DNA for the CDR3 is TGTGCTAGCAGCTTAGCGGGACAGGTCGCCTACGAGCAGTACTTC. Amino acid sequence: CASSLAGQVAYEQYF.